The clone carrying this TCR beta chain was recorded only once. Antigen unknown. This specimen belongs to a study of CD8 T cells in Susac syndrome. Study observations and caveats: Susac syndrome CD8+ repertoires were clonally expanded, most strongly in CD8+ TEMRA cells. Across the total CD8+ repertoires, over 15 Susac-specific public clones were detected, and across the CD8+ TEMRA repertoires, several such clones were detected.

An input of about 0.45 to 1 ug of RNA was subjected to reverse transcription using random hexamers. Amplification of TCR beta CDR3 across 54 Vbeta and 13 Jbeta was performed with immunoSEQ multiplex PCR. One entry per CDR3 protein results from TCRdb running MiXCR on the immunoSEQ multiplex PCR reads. Seen here are about 140,000 distinct CDR3 sequences, approximately 95% observed once, and the top ten hold roughly 0.2%. Diagnostic criteria for definite or probable disease, in their recently defined form, were met by the patients with Susac syndrome. The germline V gene encodes CDR1 MDHEN and CDR2 SYDVKM. V dropped 3 bases and J dropped 8 bases, with 12 bases sitting between them. The CDR3 totals 13 residues.

This receptor was taken from a human donor with Susac syndrome. The J gene is TRBJ2-3, the V gene TRBV28, with a possible D match to TRBD1 (7 bases). The sample consisted of CD8+ T cells from PBMCs. CDR3 in amino acids: CASSFQGGGTQYF. CDR3 DNA sequence: TGTGCCAGCAGTTTCCAGGGGGGAGGTACGCAGTATTTT.